This TCR beta chain was found in a study of T-cell memory formation after mild COVID-19. CDR3 length: 15 amino acids. Germline CDR1 reads LGHNA; CDR2 reads YNFKEQ. V shed 1 base and J 4 bases; nucleotides not matched to a gene: 2. This clonotype came up a few times. Its antigen is not identified. Findings of the study overall: In pre-infection memory, a portion of responding clones appeared, which suggested that cross-reactive memory joined. For contracting clones, CD4+ ones sat mainly in CM and EM, CD8+ in EMRA.

TCR alpha and TCR beta cDNA libraries with sample barcodes and UMIs came from 5'RACE using constant-segment primers. Via MiXCR, TCRdb re-called the 5' RACE reads, giving one row per CDR3 protein. This sample carries about 100,000 distinct CDR3 sequences, around 10% of them seen once, and the ten largest clones take about 40%. This chain joins TRBV4-2 and TRBJ2-1, with TRBD2 matching 9 bases. This receptor was obtained from a man between 18 and 29 years old who had mild COVID-19 (a few samples of this study predate the infection). Cell type and time point are not known. Specimen: PBMCs or a T cell subset sorted from them (not recorded which). Here the CDR3 DNA reads TGTGCCAGCAGCCAAGCTAGCGGGGTTTACAATGAGCAGTTCTTC. It yields the protein CASSQASGVYNEQFF.